This record covers a single T cell receptor (beta chain). Sequenced by immunoSEQ multiplex PCR; TCRdb stores in-frame clones only, minus some. The data contain 100,000 to 150,000 clones, around 90% of them seen just once; the ten biggest clones take up more than 2%. The sample belongs to a study of control samples from healthy donors and cancer patients. The V gene's germline CDR1 is SGHRS and CDR2 YFSETQ. The CDR3 length is 16 residues. Deletions cut 2 bases from V and 4 bases from J, with 15 bases between. The V and J genes are TRBV5-1 and TRBJ1-4; no reliable D call. The TCR comes from a young man in good health. Sequenced material: blood. The CDR3: CASSFNGPSGNEKLFF. Written as DNA, the CDR3 is TGCGCCAGCAGCTTTAACGGGCCGTCGGGTAATGAAAAACTGTTTTTT.